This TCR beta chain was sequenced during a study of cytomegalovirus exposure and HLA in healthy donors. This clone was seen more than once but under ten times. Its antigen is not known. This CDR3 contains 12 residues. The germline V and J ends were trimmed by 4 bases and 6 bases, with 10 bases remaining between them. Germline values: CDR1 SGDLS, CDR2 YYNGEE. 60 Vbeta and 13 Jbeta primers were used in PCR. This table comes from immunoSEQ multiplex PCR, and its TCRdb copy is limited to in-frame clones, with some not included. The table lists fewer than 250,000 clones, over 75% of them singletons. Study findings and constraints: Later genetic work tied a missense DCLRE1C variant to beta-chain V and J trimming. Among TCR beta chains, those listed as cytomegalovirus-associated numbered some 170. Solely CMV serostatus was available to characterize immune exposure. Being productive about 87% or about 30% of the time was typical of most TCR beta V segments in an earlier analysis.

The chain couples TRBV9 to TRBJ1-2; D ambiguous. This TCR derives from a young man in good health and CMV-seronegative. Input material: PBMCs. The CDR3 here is CASSKRVDGYTF. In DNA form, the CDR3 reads TGTGCCAGCAGCAAGAGGGTTGATGGCTACACCTTC.